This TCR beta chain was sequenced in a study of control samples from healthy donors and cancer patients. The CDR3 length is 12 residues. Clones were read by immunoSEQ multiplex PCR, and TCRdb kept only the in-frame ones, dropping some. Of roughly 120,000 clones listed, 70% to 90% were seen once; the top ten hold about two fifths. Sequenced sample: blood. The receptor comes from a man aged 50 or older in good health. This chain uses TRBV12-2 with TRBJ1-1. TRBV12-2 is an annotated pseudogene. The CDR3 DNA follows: TGTGCAAGTCGCTTGGGGTATACTGAAGCTTTCTTT. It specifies CASRLGYTEAFF.